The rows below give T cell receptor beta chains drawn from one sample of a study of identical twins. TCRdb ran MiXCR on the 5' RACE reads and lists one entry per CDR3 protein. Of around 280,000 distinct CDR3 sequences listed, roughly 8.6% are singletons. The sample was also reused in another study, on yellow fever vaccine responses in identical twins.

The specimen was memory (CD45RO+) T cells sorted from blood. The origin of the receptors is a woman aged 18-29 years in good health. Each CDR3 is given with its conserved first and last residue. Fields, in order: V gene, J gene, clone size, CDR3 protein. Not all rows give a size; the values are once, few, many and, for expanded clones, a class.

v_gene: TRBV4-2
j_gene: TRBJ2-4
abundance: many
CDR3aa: CASSQDRIAGLADQNIQYF

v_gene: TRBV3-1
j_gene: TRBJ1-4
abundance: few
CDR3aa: CASSHPHQGGEKLFF

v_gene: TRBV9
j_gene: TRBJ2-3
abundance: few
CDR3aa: CASSVGGGDTTDTQYF

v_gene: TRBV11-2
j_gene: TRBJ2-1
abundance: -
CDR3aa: CASSPNRTSGRLTNEQFF

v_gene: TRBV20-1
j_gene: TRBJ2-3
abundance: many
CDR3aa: CSARDLTTGHFLDTQYF

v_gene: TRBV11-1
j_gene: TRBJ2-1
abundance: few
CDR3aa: CASSLVGTASYNEQFF

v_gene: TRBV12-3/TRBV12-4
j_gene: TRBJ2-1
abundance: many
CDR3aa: CASSLAIQNNEQFF

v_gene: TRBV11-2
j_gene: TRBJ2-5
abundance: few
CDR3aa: CASSLGHGGDWGETQYF

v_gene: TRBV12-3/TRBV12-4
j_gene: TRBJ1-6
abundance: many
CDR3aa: CASSSSGQGSSPLHF

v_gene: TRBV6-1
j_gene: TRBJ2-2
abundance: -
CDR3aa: CASRFGTTNTGELFF

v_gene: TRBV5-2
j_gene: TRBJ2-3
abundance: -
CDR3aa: CARGSGLAGLLADTQYF

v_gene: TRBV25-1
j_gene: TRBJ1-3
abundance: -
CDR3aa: CASSGRDRDIPVGNTIYF

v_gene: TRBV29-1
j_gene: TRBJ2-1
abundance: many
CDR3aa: CSVGVRLSDPPTYNEQFF

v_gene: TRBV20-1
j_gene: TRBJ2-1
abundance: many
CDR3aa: CSARGEGTSYNEQFF

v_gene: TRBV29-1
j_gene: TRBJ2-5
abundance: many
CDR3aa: CSATTGTGGRETQYF

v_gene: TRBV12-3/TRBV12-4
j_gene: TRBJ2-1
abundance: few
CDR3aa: CASSFGSGFGNEQFF

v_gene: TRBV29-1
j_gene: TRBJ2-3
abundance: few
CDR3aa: CSVGGLGVDTQYF

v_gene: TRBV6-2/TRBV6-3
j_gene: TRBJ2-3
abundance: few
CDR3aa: CASSRDRDVTDTQYF

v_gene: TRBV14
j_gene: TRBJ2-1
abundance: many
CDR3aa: CASSRRDRGAYNEQFF

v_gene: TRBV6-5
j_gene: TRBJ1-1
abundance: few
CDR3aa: CASSYSDSWSTEAFF

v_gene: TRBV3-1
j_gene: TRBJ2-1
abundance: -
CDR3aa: CASSREGTSGRNEQFF

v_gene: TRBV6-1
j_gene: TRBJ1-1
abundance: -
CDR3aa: CASTNRNPPGAFF

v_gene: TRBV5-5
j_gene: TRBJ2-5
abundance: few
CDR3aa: CASSFRGSALETQYF

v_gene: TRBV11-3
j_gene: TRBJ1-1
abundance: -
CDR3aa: CASSTHPNTEAFF

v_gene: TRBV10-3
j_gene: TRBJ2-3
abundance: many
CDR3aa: CATKPSGSIGTDTQYF

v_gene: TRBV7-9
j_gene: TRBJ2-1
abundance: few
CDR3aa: CASSLGGLAGDEQFF

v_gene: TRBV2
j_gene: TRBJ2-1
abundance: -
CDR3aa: CASSVRTGRYEQFF

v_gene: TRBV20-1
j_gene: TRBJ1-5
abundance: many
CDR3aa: CSARQSNQPQHF

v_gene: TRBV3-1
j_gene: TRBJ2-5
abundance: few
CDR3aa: CASSLGQGSRETQYF

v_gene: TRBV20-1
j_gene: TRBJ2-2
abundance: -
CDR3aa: CSARDQRWETGELFF

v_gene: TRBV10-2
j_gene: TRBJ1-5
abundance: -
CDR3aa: CASSSGGTNQPQHF

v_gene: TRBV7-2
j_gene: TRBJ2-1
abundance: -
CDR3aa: CASSPDWLPYNEQFF

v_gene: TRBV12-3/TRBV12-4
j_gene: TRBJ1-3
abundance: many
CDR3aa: CASNTPAGGNTIYF

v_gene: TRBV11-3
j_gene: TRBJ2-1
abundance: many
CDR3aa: CASSVGSLTYNEQFF

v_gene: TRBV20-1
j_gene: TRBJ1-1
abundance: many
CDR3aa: CSARPNTEAFF

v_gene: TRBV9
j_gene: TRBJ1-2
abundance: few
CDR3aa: CASSALQGTSYGYTF